What follows are 11 T cell receptor beta chains derived from one specimen sequenced in a study of monozygotic twins with inflammatory bowel disease. TCRdb re-analyzed the 5' RACE reads; it lists each CDR3 protein once, without DNA. The table lists 210,000 or so distinct CDR3 sequences. The sequenced material came from blood. The receptors derive from a human donor with ulcerative colitis or Crohn's disease, or a healthy co-twin of an affected twin (not recorded which).

V is TRBV29-1 and J is TRBJ1-1; TCRdb names TRBD1, which stays unverified in the absence of DNA. The CDR3 is 12 residues long. Germline V CDR1 and CDR2: SQVTM, ANQGSEA. The CDR3 sequence is CSGTGTTTEAFF. Supplemented by reference TRBV29-1 and TRBJ1-1, the full variable domain reads SAVISQKPSRDICQRGTSLTIQCQVDSQVTMMFWYRQQPGQSLTLIATANQGSEATYESGFVIDKFPISRPNLTFSTLTVSNMSPEDSSIYLCSGTGTTTEAFFGQGTRLTVV.

The chain is built from TRBV18 and TRBJ2-7; the D call of TRBD2 rests on TCRdb alone, since no DNA is present to check it. Germline V gives CDR1 KGHSH, CDR2 LQKENI. This CDR3 is 16 amino acids long. The CDR3 reads CASSLRLAAASYEQYF.

The rearrangement uses TRBV4-1 and TRBJ1-1; TCRdb's D call of TRBD1 is untestable without DNA. Germline V gene lookup returns CDR1 MGHRA and CDR2 YSYEKL. The CDR3 totals 13 residues. The CDR3 loop is CASSQGVGTEAFF.

This chain uses TRBV20-1 with TRBJ2-7; TCRdb proposes TRBD2, but this gene call is untestable without DNA. The germline V gene has CDR1 DFQATT and CDR2 SNEGSKA (reference sequence). CDR3 length: 16 amino acids. CDR3 protein: CSARDPLAGGSYEQYF.

This chain connects TRBV19 to TRBJ1-4. The CDR3 is 15 residues long. Germline CDR1 reads LNHDA; CDR2 reads SQIVND (reference sequence). The CDR3 spells CASSIRSATNEKLFF.

This chain joins TRBV20-1 and TRBJ1-2; TCRdb's D call, TRBD1, is unchecked because there is no DNA. In germline, CDR1 is DFQATT, CDR2 SNEGSKA (reference sequence). The CDR3 extends over 13 amino acids. This CDR3 is CSARVGGGYGYTF.

CDR3 sequence: CASRPEGGTGELFF. The chain is built from TRBV2 and TRBJ2-2. CDR1 is SNHLY, CDR2 FYNNEI, per germline. This CDR3 comprises 14 residues.

The V and J genes are TRBV10-3 and TRBJ1-2. From germline, CDR1 is ENHRY and CDR2 SYGVKD. The CDR3 is 12 amino acids. The CDR3 region is CATLGSDYGYTF.

This chain uses TRBV12-3 or TRBV12-4 with TRBJ1-1; TCRdb returns TRBD1, unconfirmable since there is no DNA. The CDR3 is 16 amino acids. The CDR3 is CASSRGTGTMNTEAFF.

The genes are TRBV5-4 and TRBJ2-5. The CDR3 has 13 amino acids. Germline V gives CDR1 SGHNT, CDR2 YYREEE (reference sequence). The CDR3 is CASSLEWEETQYF.

V and J are TRBV4-2 and TRBJ2-7. Germline V gene data show CDR1 as LGHNA and CDR2 as YNFKEQ. The CDR3 covers 15 residues. CDR3 loop: CASSQDEGRYYEQYF.